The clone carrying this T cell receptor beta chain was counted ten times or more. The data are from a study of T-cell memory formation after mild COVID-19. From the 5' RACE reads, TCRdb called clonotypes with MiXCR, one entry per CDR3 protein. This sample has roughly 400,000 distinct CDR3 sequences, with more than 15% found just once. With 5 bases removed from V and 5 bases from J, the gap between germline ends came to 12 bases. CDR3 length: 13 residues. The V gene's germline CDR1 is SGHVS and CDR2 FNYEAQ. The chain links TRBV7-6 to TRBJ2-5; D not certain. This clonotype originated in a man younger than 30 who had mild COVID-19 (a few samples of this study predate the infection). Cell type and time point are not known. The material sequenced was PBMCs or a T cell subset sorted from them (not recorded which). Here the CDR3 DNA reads TGTGCCAGCAGCCCCCGTACTTCGGAGACCCAGTACTTC. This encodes CASSPRTSETQYF. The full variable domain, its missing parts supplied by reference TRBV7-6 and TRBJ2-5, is GAGVSQSPRYKVTKRGQDVALRCDPISGHVSLYWYRQALGQGPEFLTYFNYEAQQDKSGLPNDRFSAERPEGSISTLTIQRTEQRDSAMYRCASSPRTSETQYFGPGTRLLVL.